One T cell receptor (beta chain) is described in this entry. Antigen specificity is unknown. Both 60 Vbeta primers and 13 Jbeta primers went into the PCR. Profiling relied on immunoSEQ multiplex PCR, and the TCRdb table lists in-frame clones only, not all of them. This sample has 80,000 to 130,000 clones, with 75% to 85% found just once. Germline V gives CDR1 MGHRA, CDR2 YSYEKL. With 0 bases removed from V and 2 bases from J, the gap between germline ends came to 14 bases. CDR3 size: 17 residues. The sample is drawn from a study of cytomegalovirus exposure and HLA in healthy donors. General study results and limits: As immune exposure information, only CMV serostatus was available.

The chain is built from TRBV4-1 and TRBJ1-5; D ambiguous. The sample was PBMCs. This TCR was recovered from a female donor in good health and CMV-seropositive. CDR3 amino acids: CASSQEGRGKGNQPQHF. The CDR3 nucleotides read TGCGCCAGCAGCCAAGAAGGACGGGGAAAGGGCAATCAGCCCCAGCATTTT.